This T cell receptor beta chain was recovered during a study of vaccination effects on CD4 cells after COVID-19. Antigen-specific CD4+ T cells expanded by the ViraFEST assay with viral peptide pools were then sequenced. Culturing for about 10 days preceded CD4+ T cell isolation. As their vaccination, participants received two doses of either BNT162b2 or mRNA-1273. Vaccine recipients, nucleocapsid antibody negative, had no prior SARS-CoV-2 infection. CDR1 and CDR2 (germline): MNHNS, SASEGT. The CDR3 is made up of 11 amino acids. V was trimmed by 3 bases and J by 8 bases, leaving 8 bases between them. This table comes from immunoSEQ multiplex PCR, and its TCRdb copy is limited to in-frame clones, with some not included. The sample carries about 59,000 clones, roughly three quarters recorded once. As regards this clone: Its cognate antigen is unknown.

This chain connects TRBV6-1 to TRBJ2-7; D gene uncertain. The TCR sequence derives from a human donor who received a COVID-19 vaccine. The input for sequencing was CD4+ T cells from PBMCs cultured with HCoV-OC43 spike peptides, taken after COVID-19 vaccination. Subset defined: HCoV-OC43 spike overlapping peptide pool stimulation. In DNA form, the CDR3 reads TGTGCCAGCAGTGACGAAGTTCAGCAGTACGTC. Residues: CASSDEVQQYV.